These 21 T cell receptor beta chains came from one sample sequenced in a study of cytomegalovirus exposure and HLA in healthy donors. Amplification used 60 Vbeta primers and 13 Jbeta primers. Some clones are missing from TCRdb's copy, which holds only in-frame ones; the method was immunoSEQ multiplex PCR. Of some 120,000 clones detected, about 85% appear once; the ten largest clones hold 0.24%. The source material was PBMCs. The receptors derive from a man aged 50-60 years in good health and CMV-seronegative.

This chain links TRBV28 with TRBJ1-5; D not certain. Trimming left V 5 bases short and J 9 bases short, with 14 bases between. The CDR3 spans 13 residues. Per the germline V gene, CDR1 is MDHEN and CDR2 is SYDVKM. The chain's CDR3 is CASSAFRAGPQHF. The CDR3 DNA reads TGTGCCAGCAGTGCCTTCCGCGCCGGGCCCCAGCATTTT.

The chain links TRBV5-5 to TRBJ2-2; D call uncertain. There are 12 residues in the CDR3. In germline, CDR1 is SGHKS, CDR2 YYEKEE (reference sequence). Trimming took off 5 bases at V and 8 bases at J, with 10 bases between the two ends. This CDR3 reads CASSFAYGELFF. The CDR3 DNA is TGTGCCAGCAGTTTCGCGTATGGGGAGCTGTTTTTT.

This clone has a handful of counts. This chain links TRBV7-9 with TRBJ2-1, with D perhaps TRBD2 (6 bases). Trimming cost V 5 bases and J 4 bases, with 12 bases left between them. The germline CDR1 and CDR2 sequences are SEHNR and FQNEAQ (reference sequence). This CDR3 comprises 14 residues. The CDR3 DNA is TGTGCCAGCAGCCCCGGGACTGGATACAATGAGCAGTTCTTC. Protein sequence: CASSPGTGYNEQFF. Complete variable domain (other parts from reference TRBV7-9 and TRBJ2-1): DTGVSQNPRHKITKRGQNVTFRCDPISEHNRLYWYRQTLGQGPEFLTYFQNEAQLEKSRLLSDRFSAERPKGSFSTLEIQRTEQGDSAMYLCASSPGTGYNEQFFGPGTRLTVL.

CDR3 in amino acids: CASSPSSYEQYF. DNA for the CDR3: TGTGCCAGCAGTCCCTCCTCCTACGAGCAGTACTTC. J is TRBJ2-7 and V is TRBV6-1, with D hard to call. CDR1 is MNHNS and CDR2 is SASEGT in the germline V gene. This CDR3 contains 12 residues. Trimming removed 5 bases at V and 0 bases at J, with 5 bases between.

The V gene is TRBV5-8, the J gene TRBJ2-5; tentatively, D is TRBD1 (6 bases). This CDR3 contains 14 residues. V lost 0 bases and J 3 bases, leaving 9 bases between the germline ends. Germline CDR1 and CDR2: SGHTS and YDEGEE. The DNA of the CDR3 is TGTGCCAGCAGCTTGGTCCACAGGGAAGAGACCCAGTACTTC. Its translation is CASSLVHREETQYF.

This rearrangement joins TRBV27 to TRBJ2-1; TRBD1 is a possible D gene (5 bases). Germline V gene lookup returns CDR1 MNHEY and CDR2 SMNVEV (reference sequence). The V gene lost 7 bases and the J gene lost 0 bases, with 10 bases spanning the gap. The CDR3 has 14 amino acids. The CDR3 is CASTQGSSYNEQFF. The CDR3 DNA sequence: TGTGCCAGCACGCAGGGATCCTCCTACAATGAGCAGTTCTTC.

For the CDR3, the DNA is TGTGCCAGCAGCTTGGGGGAGCTCAGGAGCTCCTACGAGCAGTACTTC. Protein: CASSLGELRSSYEQYF. This chain connects TRBV5-5 to TRBJ2-7; D possibly corresponds to TRBD2 (5 bases). The CDR3 runs 16 residues. Trimming cost V 0 bases and J 0 bases, with 13 bases left between them. Germline V gene sequence: CDR1 SGHKS, CDR2 YYEKEE (reference sequence).

The CDR3 nucleotides are TGTGCCAGCAGCTCGGGGGCCTACAATGAGCAGTTCTTC. Residues: CASSSGAYNEQFF. This chain connects TRBV7-9 to TRBJ2-1; D possibly corresponds to TRBD2 (6 bases). The germline CDR1 and CDR2 sequences are SEHNR and FQNEAQ (reference sequence). The CDR3 spans 13 residues. V lost 4 bases and J 2 bases, leaving 6 bases between the germline ends.

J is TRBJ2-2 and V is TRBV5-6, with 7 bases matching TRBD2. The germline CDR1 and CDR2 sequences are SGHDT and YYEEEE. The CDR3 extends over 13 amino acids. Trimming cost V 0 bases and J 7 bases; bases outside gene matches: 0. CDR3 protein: CASSLGGGGELFF. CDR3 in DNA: TGTGCCAGCAGCTTGGGCGGGGGCGGGGAGCTGTTTTTT.

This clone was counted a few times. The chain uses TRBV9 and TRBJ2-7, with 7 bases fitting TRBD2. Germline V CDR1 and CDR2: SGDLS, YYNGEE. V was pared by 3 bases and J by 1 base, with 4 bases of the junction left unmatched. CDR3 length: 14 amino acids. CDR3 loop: CASSEWEGSYEQYF. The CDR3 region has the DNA TGTGCCAGCAGCGAGTGGGAGGGGTCCTACGAGCAGTACTTC. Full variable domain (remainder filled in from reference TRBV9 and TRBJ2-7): DSGVTQTPKHLITATGQRVTLRCSPRSGDLSVYWYQQSLDQGLQFLIQYYNGEERAKGNILERFSAQQFPDLHSELNLSSLELGDSALYFCASSEWEGSYEQYFGPGTRLTVT.

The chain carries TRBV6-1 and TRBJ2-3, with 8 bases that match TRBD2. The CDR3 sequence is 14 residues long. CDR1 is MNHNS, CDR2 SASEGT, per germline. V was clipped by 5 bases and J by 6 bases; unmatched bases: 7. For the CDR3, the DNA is TGTGCCAGCAGTCCGGGGGGGGGAGCCGATACGCAGTATTTT. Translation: CASSPGGGADTQYF.

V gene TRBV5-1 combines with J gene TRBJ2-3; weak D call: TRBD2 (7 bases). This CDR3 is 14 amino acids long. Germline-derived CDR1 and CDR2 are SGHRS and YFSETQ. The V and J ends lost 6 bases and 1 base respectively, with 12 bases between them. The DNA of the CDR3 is TGCGCCAGCACCTGGGGGGGCCGCACAGATACGCAGTATTTT. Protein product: CASTWGGRTDTQYF.

This CDR3 is CASSRRGLLQNTIYF. CDR3 DNA sequence: TGTGCCAGCAGCCGCAGGGGGCTCTTGCAGAACACCATATATTTT. This rearrangement joins TRBV13 to TRBJ1-3, with 8 nucleotides matching TRBD1. Germline-derived CDR1 and CDR2 are PRHDT and FYEKMQ (reference sequence). The CDR3 totals 15 residues. J lost 7 bases, V lost 5 bases, and 10 bases had no gene match.

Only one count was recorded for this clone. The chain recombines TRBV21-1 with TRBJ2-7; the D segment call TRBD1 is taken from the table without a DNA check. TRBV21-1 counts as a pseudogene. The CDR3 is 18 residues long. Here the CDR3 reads CASRIERRRDRGLYEQYF. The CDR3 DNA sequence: TGTGCCAGCCGGATAGAGAGGAGAAGGGACAGGGGGCTGTACGAGCAGTACTTC.

In DNA form, the CDR3 reads TGTGCCAGCAGTGTATCTCTGGGGGCTGGGGGCAATCAGCCCCAGCATTTT. Amino acids: CASSVSLGAGGNQPQHF. The chain couples TRBV28 to TRBJ1-5; TRBD1 might be the D (6 bases). V was clipped by 5 bases and J by 2 bases, with 19 bases between them. The CDR3 has 17 residues. Germline values: CDR1 MDHEN, CDR2 SYDVKM.

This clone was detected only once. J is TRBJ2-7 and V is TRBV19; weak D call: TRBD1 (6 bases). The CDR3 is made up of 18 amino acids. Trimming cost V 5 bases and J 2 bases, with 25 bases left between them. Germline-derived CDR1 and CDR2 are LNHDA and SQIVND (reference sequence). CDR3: CASSLKFDTGPAPYEQYF. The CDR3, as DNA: TGTGCCAGTAGTCTTAAATTCGACACAGGGCCAGCCCCCTACGAGCAGTACTTC. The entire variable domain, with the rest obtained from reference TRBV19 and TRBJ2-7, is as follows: DGGITQSPKYLFRKEGQNVTLSCEQNLNHDAMYWYRQDPGQGLRLIYYSQIVNDFQKGDIAEGYSVSREKKESFPLTVTSAQKNPTAFYLCASSLKFDTGPAPYEQYFGPGTRLTVT.

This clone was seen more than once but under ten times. The CDR3 reads CASRGGSTDTQYF. CDR3 nucleotides: TGTGCCAGCAGGGGGGGGTCGACAGATACGCAGTATTTT. The chain uses TRBV9 and TRBJ2-3, with 7 bases aligning to TRBD2. Germline V gene data show CDR1 as SGDLS and CDR2 as YYNGEE. V lost 5 bases, J lost 3 bases, and 3 bases stayed unmatched. The CDR3 loop spans 13 amino acids.

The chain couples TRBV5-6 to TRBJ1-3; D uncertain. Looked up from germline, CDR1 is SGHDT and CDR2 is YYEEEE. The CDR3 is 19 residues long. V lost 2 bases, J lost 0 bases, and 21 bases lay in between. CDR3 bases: TGTGCCAGCAGCTTTAGATCCCAAGGATGGAGGACCTCTGGAAACACCATATATTTT. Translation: CASSFRSQGWRTSGNTIYF. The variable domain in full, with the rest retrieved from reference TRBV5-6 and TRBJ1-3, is DAGVTQSPTHLIKTRGQQVTLRCSPKSGHDTVSWYQQALGQGPQFIFQYYEEEERQRGNFPDRFSGHQFPNYSSELNVNALLLGDSALYLCASSFRSQGWRTSGNTIYFGEGSWLTVV.

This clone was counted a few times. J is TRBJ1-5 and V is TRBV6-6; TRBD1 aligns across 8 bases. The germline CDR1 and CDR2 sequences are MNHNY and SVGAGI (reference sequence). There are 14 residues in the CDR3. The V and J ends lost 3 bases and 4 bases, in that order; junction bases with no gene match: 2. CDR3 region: CASSYRTGNQPQHF. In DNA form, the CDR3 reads TGTGCCAGCAGTTATCGGACAGGGAATCAGCCCCAGCATTTT.

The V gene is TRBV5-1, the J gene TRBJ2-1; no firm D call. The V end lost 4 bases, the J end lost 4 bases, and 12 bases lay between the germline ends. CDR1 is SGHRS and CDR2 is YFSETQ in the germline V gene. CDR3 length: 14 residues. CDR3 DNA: TGCGCCAGCAGCCAAGCAAGAGTGTACAATGAGCAGTTCTTC. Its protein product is CASSQARVYNEQFF.

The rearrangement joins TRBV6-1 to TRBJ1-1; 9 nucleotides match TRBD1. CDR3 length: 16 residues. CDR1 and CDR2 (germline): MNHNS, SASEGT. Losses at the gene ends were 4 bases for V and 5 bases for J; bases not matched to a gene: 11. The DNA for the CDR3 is TGTGCCAGCAGTGCGCTATCAGGGACAGGGAATACTGAAGCTTTCTTT. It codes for CASSALSGTGNTEAFF.